The rows below give T cell receptor beta chains drawn from one sample of a study of cytomegalovirus exposure and HLA in healthy donors. The data were produced by immunoSEQ multiplex PCR, yet TCRdb's version contains in-frame clones alone and is incomplete. The top ten hold about 10% of the sample, which has some 120,000 clones, 80% to 90% seen once. Sequenced sample: PBMCs. The receptor source for this set is a male donor in good health and CMV-seropositive. The CDR3 runs from the conserved cysteine through the conserved F or W. The D gene is left open where the match is weak. For some rows the clone size is stated as once, few or many, or as a class when expanded; others skip it.

d_gene,abundance,v_gene,j_gene,CDR3aa,CDR3nt
.,.,TRBV7-2,TRBJ2-3,CASSLVPAGLTDTQYF,TGTGCCAGCAGCTTAGTGCCAGCAGGGTTAACAGATACGCAGTATTTT
.,.,TRBV28,TRBJ1-1,CASSIPGNTEAFF,TGTGCCAGCAGTATACCAGGGAACACTGAAGCTTTCTTT
TRBD1,.,TRBV28,TRBJ2-7,CASSQAGQGALGSYEQYF,TGTGCCAGCAGTCAGGCGGGACAGGGGGCGTTGGGCTCCTACGAGCAGTACTTC
TRBD2,few,TRBV5-1,TRBJ2-1,CASGTSGYNEQFF,TGCGCCAGCGGGACTAGCGGATACAATGAGCAGTTCTTC
TRBD2,.,TRBV7-2,TRBJ2-5,CASSLGPPTSEGETQYF,TGTGCCAGCAGCTTAGGCCCCCCCACTAGCGAGGGCGAGACCCAGTACTTC
TRBD1,few,TRBV7-9,TRBJ2-5,CASSLGLGQGETQYF,TGTGCCAGCAGCTTAGGCCTGGGACAGGGAGAGACCCAGTACTTC
.,.,TRBV11-3,TRBJ2-7,CASSPRSPNYEQYF,TGTGCCAGCAGCCCTCGGAGCCCCAACTACGAGCAGTACTTC
TRBD2,.,TRBV19,TRBJ2-2,CASNRLADSNTGELFF,TGTGCCAGTAACCGACTAGCGGACTCGAACACCGGGGAGCTGTTTTTT
.,.,TRBV6-5,TRBJ2-2,CASGRQDWNTGELFF,TGTGCCAGCGGACGACAGGACTGGAACACCGGGGAGCTGTTTTTT
TRBD2,once,TRBV5-1,TRBJ2-7,CASSLGGGEQYF,TGCGCCAGCAGCCTGGGGGGGGGAGAGCAGTACTTC
.,.,TRBV6-6,TRBJ1-4,CASSYSRDTEKLFF,TGTGCCAGCAGTTACTCGAGGGACACAGAAAAACTGTTTTTT
.,few,TRBV6-1,TRBJ2-7,CASSERTTFGQYF,TGTGCCAGCAGTGAGAGGACAACCTTTGGGCAGTACTTC
.,.,TRBV6-5,TRBJ1-3,CASSPQGLSGNTIYF,TGTGCCAGCAGTCCCCAGGGGCTTTCTGGAAACACCATATATTTT
.,.,TRBV7-8,TRBJ2-7,CASSFRPGAYEQYF,TGTGCCAGCAGCTTTCGACCAGGGGCCTACGAGCAGTACTTC
TRBD1,once,TRBV7-2,TRBJ1-2,CASSLAPTGSGYTF,TGTGCCAGCAGCTTAGCGCCGACAGGGTCTGGCTACACCTTC
.,.,TRBV6-5,TRBJ1-3,CASSYGNTIYF,TGTGCCAGCAGTTACGGCAACACCATATATTTT
.,.,TRBV30,TRBJ2-2,CAWSIGAAQGTGELFF,TGTGCCTGGAGTATTGGGGCAGCCCAAGGAACCGGGGAGCTGTTTTTT
TRBD2,.,TRBV7-9,TRBJ2-5,CASSPTGTSDQETQYF,TGTGCCAGCAGCCCCACCGGGACTAGCGACCAAGAGACCCAGTACTTC
TRBD2,.,TRBV4-3,TRBJ2-5,CASSQVAGGPQETQYF,TGCGCCAGCAGCCAAGTAGCGGGAGGGCCGCAAGAGACCCAGTACTTC
TRBD1,.,TRBV5-4,TRBJ1-2,CASSLGGQGGNYGYTF,TGTGCCAGCAGCTTGGGGGGACAGGGGGGTAACTATGGCTACACCTTC
TRBD1,.,TRBV27,TRBJ2-7,CASSFGQGYEQYF,TGTGCCAGCAGTTTCGGACAGGGGTACGAGCAGTACTTC
.,.,TRBV4-3,TRBJ2-5,CASSRLGVGQETQYF,TGCGCCAGCAGCCGTTTGGGAGTGGGGCAAGAGACCCAGTACTTC
TRBD2,.,TRBV27,TRBJ2-7,CASSPSGGEDEQYF,TGTGCCAGCAGTCCTAGCGGAGGGGAGGACGAGCAGTACTTC
.,.,TRBV9,TRBJ2-7,CASSVDGLPYEQYF,TGTGCCAGCAGCGTAGATGGACTTCCCTACGAGCAGTACTTC
TRBD1,.,TRBV4-3,TRBJ1-4,CASSPTGGAGEKLFF,TGCGCCAGCAGCCCGACAGGGGGCGCGGGTGAAAAACTGTTTTTT
TRBD2,.,TRBV9,TRBJ2-1,CASSVDTSVYNEQFF,TGTGCCAGCAGCGTAGATACTAGCGTTTACAATGAGCAGTTCTTC
TRBD1,.,TRBV6-6,TRBJ2-7,CASTHRDRSYEQYF,TGTGCCAGCACTCACCGGGACAGGAGCTACGAGCAGTACTTC
.,.,TRBV6-1,TRBJ1-2,CASSDGLASGYTF,TGTGCCAGCAGTGATGGCCTCGCCAGTGGCTACACCTTC
TRBD1,.,TRBV4-1,TRBJ2-2,CASSRSTGANTGELFF,TGCGCCAGCAGCCGATCGACAGGGGCGAACACCGGGGAGCTGTTTTTT
TRBD2,.,TRBV29-1,TRBJ2-3,CSVSGSRIDTQYF,TGCAGCGTTAGCGGGAGTCGGATAGATACGCAGTATTTT
TRBD1,.,TRBV9,TRBJ2-7,CASSVDRGHNEQYF,TGTGCCAGCAGCGTAGACAGGGGGCACAACGAGCAGTACTTC
.,.,TRBV20-1,TRBJ2-3,CSAEESDTQYF,TGCAGTGCTGAAGAGTCAGATACGCAGTATTTT
.,.,TRBV28,TRBJ2-1,CASSLNNEQFF,TGTGCCAGCAGCCTAAACAATGAGCAGTTCTTC
TRBD1,.,TRBV28,TRBJ2-5,CASSSGQGQQYF,TGTGCCAGCAGTTCCGGACAGGGGCAGCAGTACTTC
TRBD1,once,TRBV2,TRBJ1-4,CASMMTGGSGKLFF,TGTGCCAGCATGATGACAGGGGGCTCGGGAAAACTGTTTTTT
.,.,TRBV5-6,TRBJ2-2,CASSPGSLTGELFF,TGTGCCAGCAGCCCCGGGTCTCTCACCGGGGAGCTGTTTTTT
TRBD1,few,TRBV6-6,TRBJ1-1,CASSRQGGTEAFF,TGTGCCAGCAGTCGACAGGGAGGCACTGAAGCTTTCTTT
.,.,TRBV27,TRBJ1-2,CASSLTVRGNGYTF,TGTGCCAGCAGTTTAACGGTGAGAGGCAATGGCTACACCTTC
TRBD1,.,TRBV27,TRBJ1-2,CASRGQTYGYTF,TGTGCCAGCAGGGGACAGACCTATGGCTACACCTTC
.,.,TRBV6-5,TRBJ2-5,CASSYLTGTGTETQYF,TGTGCCAGCAGTTACTTGACCGGGACTGGGACGGAGACCCAGTACTTC
TRBD2,few,TRBV4-1,TRBJ2-7,CASSQKTSGIYEQYF,TGCGCCAGCAGCCAGAAGACTAGCGGGATCTACGAGCAGTACTTC
TRBD2,.,TRBV30,TRBJ2-1,CAWDTGTNYNEQFF,TGTGCCTGGGATACCGGGACTAACTACAATGAGCAGTTCTTC
.,.,TRBV7-2,TRBJ2-5,CASSLPTVTETQYF,TGTGCCAGCAGCTTACCGACAGTTACGGAGACCCAGTACTTC
TRBD2,.,TRBV9,TRBJ2-3,CASSLSGTSGDTQYF,TGTGCCAGCAGTCTCTCCGGGACTAGCGGAGATACGCAGTATTTT
TRBD2,few,TRBV5-6,TRBJ2-3,CASSSQGRVAGPTDTQYF,TGTGCCAGCAGCTCCCAAGGTAGGGTAGCGGGACCCACAGATACGCAGTATTTT
.,few,TRBV9,TRBJ2-7,CASSVEVGAYEQYF,TGTGCCAGCAGCGTAGAGGTGGGAGCGTACGAGCAGTACTTC
.,once,TRBV15,TRBJ1-2,CATSTQGTGYTF,TGTGCCACCAGCACGCAGGGGACTGGCTACACCTTC
.,few,TRBV11-3,TRBJ1-2,CASSLDRGGLNYGYTF,TGTGCCAGCAGCTTAGACAGGGGCGGACTTAACTATGGCTACACCTTC
.,.,TRBV15,TRBJ1-2,CATSRVGQSNYGYTF,TGTGCCACCAGCAGAGTTGGCCAGTCTAACTATGGCTACACCTTC
.,.,TRBV28,TRBJ2-1,CASSLARYNEQFF,TGTGCCAGCAGTTTGGCCAGATACAATGAGCAGTTCTTC
TRBD1,.,TRBV28,TRBJ1-2,CASRRRQGRSNYGYTF,TGTGCCAGCAGACGAAGACAGGGCCGATCTAACTATGGCTACACCTTC
.,once,TRBV2,TRBJ2-5,CASSLSGETQYF,TGTGCCAGCAGTCTATCGGGGGAGACCCAGTACTTC
TRBD2,.,TRBV29-1,TRBJ2-3,CSVGGRATDTQYF,TGCAGCGTTGGCGGGAGGGCCACAGATACGCAGTATTTT
TRBD1,.,TRBV4-3,TRBJ2-5,CASSRDRGYQETQYF,TGCGCCAGCAGCCGGGACAGGGGGTACCAAGAGACCCAGTACTTC